Described below is a single T cell receptor (beta chain) sequence and its context. Its antigen is undetermined. Looked up from germline, CDR1 is SGHDN and CDR2 is FVKESK. With V trimmed by 0 bases and J by 5 bases, 9 bases remained unmatched. The CDR3 has 16 amino acids. Amplification used 60 Vbeta primers and 13 Jbeta primers. Assay: immunoSEQ multiplex PCR; the TCRdb copy retains only in-frame clones and omits some. This sample has about 100,000 clones, with roughly 80% found just once. These data are taken from a study of cytomegalovirus exposure and HLA in healthy donors. Study in general: Around 85 million unique TCR sequences came from HLA-typed donors in an early release. Findings of the study overall: According to reports, the classifier identified cytomegalovirus status with high specificity and sensitivity.

While unrecorded immune exposures were likely, the donors were nominally healthy when sampled. The sequenced sample was PBMCs. The V and J genes are TRBV14 and TRBJ1-2, with 7 nucleotides matching TRBD1. The clonotype comes from a man in his forties or fifties in good health and CMV-seropositive. The CDR3 DNA reads TGTGCCAGCAGCCAAGACCCCATGCGGGACAGATATGGCTACACCTTC. As protein: CASSQDPMRDRYGYTF.